This T cell receptor (beta chain) derives from a study of T-cell memory formation after mild COVID-19. Whole-study context: TCR clustering was largely donor specific.

The TCR alpha and TCR beta cDNA libraries, bearing sample barcodes and UMIs, were generated by 5'RACE using constant-segment primers. TCRdb redid the calling of the 5' RACE reads with MiXCR, one entry per CDR3 protein. This sample has roughly 400,000 distinct CDR3 sequences; more than 20% occur once, and the top ten carry 8.5% to 10%. V was clipped by 5 bases and J by 5 bases, with 22 bases between them. This CDR3 region has 16 residues. Germline V gene data show CDR1 as SGHRS and CDR2 as YFSETQ. The specimen sequenced was PBMCs or a T cell subset sorted from them (not recorded which). This chain uses TRBV5-1 with TRBJ1-2; D remains unclear. The clonotype was recovered from an adult woman who had mild COVID-19 (a few samples of this study predate the infection). Cell type and time point are not known. CDR3 sequence (DNA): TGCGCCAGCAGTACCGGAAGTTGGTACAGCGATTATGGCTACACCTTC. Translated, it gives CASSTGSWYSDYGYTF.